This is a list of T cell receptor beta chains from one sample in a study of patients and donors after allogeneic stem cell transplantation. TCRdb re-called the RT-PCR reads with MiXCR, one entry per CDR3 protein. There are about 960,000 distinct CDR3 sequences in the sample; approximately 19% occur only once, and 5% to 7.5% lies in the top ten. The sample consisted of blood, either unsorted or a sorted T cell fraction (not recorded which). The receptors come from a human donor who was either an allogeneic HSCT recipient or a stem cell or donor lymphocyte infusion donor (not recorded which). It is not recorded whose cells these are; they may come from a transplant donor. CDR3s include the opening cysteine and the closing phenylalanine or tryptophan. D genes are given only for firm matches. Rows may omit the clone size; those that give it use once, few, many or a size class.

abundance	v_gene	d_gene	j_gene	CDR3nt	CDR3aa
many	TRBV20-1	TRBD2	TRBJ2-3	TGCAGTGCTAGATCTTGGGCGGGACTAGCCTCAGCAGATACGCAGTATTTT	CSARSWAGLASADTQYF
-	TRBV19	TRBD2	TRBJ2-4	TGTGCCAGTACCCCATGGCGGGAGGGTTACGGCAAAAACATTCAGTACTTC	CASTPWREGYGKNIQYF
-	TRBV5-1	-	TRBJ2-5	TGCGCCAGCAGCAATGCCGGGACTGCTCCATCGGAGACCCAGTACTTC	CASSNAGTAPSETQYF
-	TRBV12-3/TRBV12-4	TRBD1	TRBJ1-5	TGTGCCAGCAGTTCACAGGGGGTACTAGATCAGCCCCAGCATTTT	CASSSQGVLDQPQHF
few	TRBV20-1	-	TRBJ2-1	TGCAGTGCTAGGGCCTTAACAGGGAAATATGAGCAGTTCTTC	CSARALTGKYEQFF
-	TRBV6-1	TRBD1	TRBJ2-3	TGTGCCAGCAGTGACACAGGGGGGAATACGCAGTATTTT	CASSDTGGNTQYF
-	TRBV6-1	TRBD1	TRBJ2-3	TGTGCCAGCGGCAGGGGGCGGGGAGATACGCAGTATTTT	CASGRGRGDTQYF
-	TRBV28	TRBD1	TRBJ1-1	TGTGCCAGCAGTTCAGGGGGCCCTGGAACGACTGAAGCTTTCTTT	CASSSGGPGTTEAFF
few	TRBV24-1	-	TRBJ1-1	TGTGCCACCGGCGACGGATACACTGAAGCTTTCTTT	CATGDGYTEAFF
few	TRBV4-2	TRBD2	TRBJ2-1	TGTGCCAGCAGCCCCGAGGGGCTAGCGGTCTACAATGAGCAGTTCTTC	CASSPEGLAVYNEQFF
-	TRBV5-4	-	TRBJ2-6	TGTGCCACCAAGGGGGGCTCCGGGGCCAACGTCCTGACTTTC	CATKGGSGANVLTF
few	TRBV6-1	TRBD1	TRBJ1-5	TGTGCCAGCATGGGACAGAGCTATAGCAATCAGCCCCAGCATTTT	CASMGQSYSNQPQHF
many	TRBV12-3/TRBV12-4	-	TRBJ2-7	TGTGCCAGCACCTCCGGGACTCGAAATTCCTACGAGCAGTACTTC	CASTSGTRNSYEQYF
-	TRBV20-1	-	TRBJ2-7	TGCAGTGCTAGGGGGTCCACATACGAGCAGTACTTC	CSARGSTYEQYF
few	TRBV4-1	-	TRBJ1-1	TGCGCCAGCAGCCACGTTTCACTAAAGGACACTGAAGCTTTCTTT	CASSHVSLKDTEAFF
-	TRBV20-1	-	TRBJ2-3	TGCAGTGCTAGGGAAGATGAGAGCGCGGCCACAGATACGCAGTATTTT	CSAREDESAATDTQYF
-	TRBV21-1	-	TRBJ2-1	TGTGCCAGCAGCAAGCAGGGGGCCAATGAGCAGTTCTTC	CASSKQGANEQFF
-	TRBV5-1	TRBD1	TRBJ1-1	TGCGCCAGCAGCCAGGTGGGACAGGGGAGGACTGAAGCTTTCTTT	CASSQVGQGRTEAFF
-	TRBV28	-	TRBJ1-1	TGTGCCAGCAGTTTAGGGGGGTCCTCTGAAGCTTTCTTT	CASSLGGSSEAFF
few	TRBV7-9	TRBD1	TRBJ1-4	TGTGCCAGCAGCGCGACAGGGATCAGGGAAAAACTGTTTTTT	CASSATGIREKLFF
-	TRBV5-1	-	TRBJ1-1	TGCGCCAGCAGCTTGGTGCGGGCCAGTGGCACTGAAGCTTTCTTT	CASSLVRASGTEAFF
-	TRBV15	TRBD2	TRBJ2-1	TGTGCCACCAGCCCGACTAGCTGGGATGAGCAGTTCTTC	CATSPTSWDEQFF
many	TRBV4-3	-	TRBJ2-7	TGCGCCAGCAGCCAAGGTAGTCAGGGGTTCTACGAGCAGTACTTC	CASSQGSQGFYEQYF
few	TRBV5-1	-	TRBJ2-5	TGCGCCAGCAGCTTGGGGTCTAGCGCCGAGACCCAGTACTTC	CASSLGSSAETQYF